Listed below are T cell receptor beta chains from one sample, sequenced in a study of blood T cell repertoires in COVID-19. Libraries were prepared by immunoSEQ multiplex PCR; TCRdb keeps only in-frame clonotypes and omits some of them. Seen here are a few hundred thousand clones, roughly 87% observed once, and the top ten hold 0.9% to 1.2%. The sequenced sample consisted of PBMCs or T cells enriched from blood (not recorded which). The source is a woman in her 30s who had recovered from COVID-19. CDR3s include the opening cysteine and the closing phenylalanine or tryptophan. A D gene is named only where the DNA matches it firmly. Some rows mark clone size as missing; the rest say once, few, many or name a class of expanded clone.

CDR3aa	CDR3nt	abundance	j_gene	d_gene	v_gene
CAWSATGNQPQHF	TGTGCCTGGAGCGCAACAGGGAATCAGCCCCAGCATTTT	few	TRBJ1-5	.	TRBV30
CSVRDREVTNYGYTF	TGCAGCGTCCGGGACAGGGAAGTCACTAACTATGGCTACACCTTC	.	TRBJ1-2	TRBD1	TRBV29-1
CASSWGQGATEAFF	TGCGCCAGCAGCTGGGGACAGGGGGCCACTGAAGCTTTCTTT	.	TRBJ1-1	TRBD1	TRBV5-1
CASTERRDSGNTIYF	TGTGCCAGCACCGAGAGACGGGACTCTGGAAACACCATATATTTT	.	TRBJ1-3	.	TRBV2
CASSFLGADTQYF	TGCGCCAGCAGCTTCTTAGGAGCAGATACGCAGTATTTT	.	TRBJ2-3	.	TRBV5-1
CASSKGAGPNTEAFF	TGTGCCAGCAGCAAGGGGGCAGGACCGAACACTGAAGCTTTCTTT	.	TRBJ1-1	.	TRBV21-1
CASSARRGETQYF	TGTGCCAGCAGCGCCCGGCGGGGAGAGACCCAGTACTTC	.	TRBJ2-5	.	TRBV6-5
CASSGGEGVERQFF	TGTGCCAGCAGCGGGGGGGAAGGCGTTGAACGGCAGTTCTTC	few	TRBJ2-1	TRBD2	TRBV7-9
CSGVVSRVAGSSYEQYF	TGCAGCGGTGTGGTGAGTAGAGTAGCGGGGAGCTCCTACGAGCAGTACTTC	once	TRBJ2-7	TRBD2	TRBV29-1
CSVEGFRAEAFF	TGCAGCGTTGAAGGATTCAGGGCTGAAGCTTTCTTT	.	TRBJ1-1	.	TRBV29-1
CASSPGGSSGNTIYF	TGTGCCAGCAGCCCTGGAGGGAGCTCTGGAAACACCATATATTTT	.	TRBJ1-3	.	TRBV3-1/TRBV3-2
CASSSRLAGSYEQYF	TGTGCCAGCAGTTCGAGACTAGCGGGCTCCTACGAGCAGTACTTC	.	TRBJ2-7	TRBD2	TRBV6-5
CASSFGTPPYEQYF	TGTGCCAGCAGCTTTGGGACACCGCCTTACGAGCAGTACTTC	.	TRBJ2-7	.	TRBV7-9
CASSLSGGYEQYF	TGTGCCAGCAGCTTATCGGGGGGCTACGAGCAGTACTTC	.	TRBJ2-7	TRBD2	TRBV13
CASSLDREENTIYF	TGTGCCAGCAGTTTGGACAGGGAGGAAAACACCATATATTTT	.	TRBJ1-3	TRBD1	TRBV6-6
CASTTGHSGTGELFF	TGCGCCAGCACGACGGGTCACTCGGGGACCGGGGAGCTGTTTTTT	.	TRBJ2-2	.	TRBV5-1
CASSRTSGGVKTGELFF	TGTGCCAGCAGCCGCACTAGCGGGGGGGTGAAAACCGGGGAGCTGTTTTTT	many	TRBJ2-2	TRBD2	TRBV6-2/TRBV6-3
CASSLPGQGAADGYTF	TGTGCCAGCAGCTTACCGGGACAGGGGGCGGCAGACGGCTACACCTTC	.	TRBJ1-2	TRBD1	TRBV5-4
CASSQDPGGGTEAFF	TGCGCCAGCAGCCAAGATCCTGGCGGGGGGACTGAAGCTTTCTTT	.	TRBJ1-1	.	TRBV4-3
CASSRDIPGPQHF	TGTGCCAGCAGCCGGGACATCCCAGGGCCCCAGCATTTT	.	TRBJ1-5	.	TRBV28
CASSPKGGAANTGELFF	TGTGCCAGCAGCCCAAAGGGGGGGGCCGCGAACACCGGGGAGCTGTTTTTT	.	TRBJ2-2	.	TRBV7-2